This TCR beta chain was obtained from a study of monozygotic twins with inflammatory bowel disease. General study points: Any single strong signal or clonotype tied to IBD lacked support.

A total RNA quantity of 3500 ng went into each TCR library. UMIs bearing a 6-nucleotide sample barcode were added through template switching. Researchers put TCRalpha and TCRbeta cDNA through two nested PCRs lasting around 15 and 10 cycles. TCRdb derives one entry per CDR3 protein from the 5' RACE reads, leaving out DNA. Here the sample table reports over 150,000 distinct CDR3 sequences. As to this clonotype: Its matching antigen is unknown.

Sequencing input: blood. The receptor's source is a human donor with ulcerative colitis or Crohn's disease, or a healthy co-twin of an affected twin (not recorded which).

The CDR3 loop is CSVARNTEAFF. The V gene is TRBV29-1, the J gene TRBJ1-1. From germline, CDR1 is SQVTM and CDR2 ANQGSEA. The CDR3 consists of 11 residues.